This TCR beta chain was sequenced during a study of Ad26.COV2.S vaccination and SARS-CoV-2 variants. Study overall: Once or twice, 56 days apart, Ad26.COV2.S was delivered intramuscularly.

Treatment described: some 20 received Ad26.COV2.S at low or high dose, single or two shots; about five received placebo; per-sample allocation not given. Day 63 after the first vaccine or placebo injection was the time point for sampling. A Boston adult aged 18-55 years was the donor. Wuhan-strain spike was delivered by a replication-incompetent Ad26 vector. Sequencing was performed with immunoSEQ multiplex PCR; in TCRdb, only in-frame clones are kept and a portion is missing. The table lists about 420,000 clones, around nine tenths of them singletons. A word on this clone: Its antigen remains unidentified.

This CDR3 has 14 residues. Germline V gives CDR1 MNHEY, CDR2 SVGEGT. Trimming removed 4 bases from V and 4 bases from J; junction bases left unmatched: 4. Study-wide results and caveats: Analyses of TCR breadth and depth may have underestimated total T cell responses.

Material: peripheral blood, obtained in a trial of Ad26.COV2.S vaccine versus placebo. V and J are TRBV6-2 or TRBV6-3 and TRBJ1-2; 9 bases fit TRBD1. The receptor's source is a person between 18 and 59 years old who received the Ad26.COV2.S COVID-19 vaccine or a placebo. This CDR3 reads CASSLQGAPYGYTF. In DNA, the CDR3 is TGTGCCAGCAGTTTACAGGGGGCTCCCTATGGCTACACCTTC.